This record concerns one T cell receptor (beta chain) sequence. In the original workflow: Productive clonotypes were detectable down to 2.59 x 10-5 frequency. Method: immunoSEQ multiplex PCR; TCRdb's copy keeps in-frame clones and lacks some. That table supplies the V and J calls and clone size; D and trimming were determined from the DNA. This table holds more than 40,000 clones, about four fifths found once. The data were obtained in a study of STAT5B mutations in CD4+ large granular lymphocyte leukemia. The CDR3 covers 15 residues. The V gene lost 2 bases and the J gene lost 1 base, with 10 bases spanning the gap. Germline CDR1 SGHDT, CDR2 YYEEEE.

The sequence was collected from a human donor in good health. Sequencing used CD4+ T cells from blood buffy coats. This chain joins TRBV5-6 and TRBJ2-4, with D possibly TRBD2 on 5 matching bases. Written as DNA, the CDR3 is TGTGCCAGCAGCTTCCTATCGGGGGCCAAAAACATTCAGTACTTC. Residues: CASSFLSGAKNIQYF. Full variable domain (missing parts from reference TRBV5-6 and TRBJ2-4): DAGVTQSPTHLIKTRGQQVTLRCSPKSGHDTVSWYQQALGQGPQFIFQYYEEEERQRGNFPDRFSGHQFPNYSSELNVNALLLGDSALYLCASSFLSGAKNIQYFGAGTRLSVL.